What follows is one T cell receptor beta chain and its context. Its antigen remains unidentified. This specimen belongs to a study of siplizumab effects on memory and regulatory T cells. Trimming shortened V by 5 bases and J by 4 bases, and 17 bases separated the two germline ends. The germline V gene has CDR1 LNHDA and CDR2 SQIVND (reference sequence). CDR3 length: 15 residues. Repertoires were generated with immunoSEQ multiplex PCR, while TCRdb's copy carries only in-frame clones and drops some. The sample consists of over 95,000 clones, around 95% of them appearing once. Study-level results: Siplizumab significantly decreased alloreactive sequences from unstimulated CD4+ memory cells. Confirmation was lacking for the suppressive function of proliferating Tregs derived from siplizumab cultures. Mappable alloreactive CD4+ clones were on average 68.8% Treg-derived with siplizumab, under 30% in controls. Naive T cells seemed more diverse than memory cells and seemed major alloresponse contributors.

The sequenced sample consisted of non-Treg CD4+ T cells sorted from blood. The TCR sequence derives from a human donor in good health. This chain joins TRBV19 and TRBJ1-1; tentatively, D is TRBD1 (5 bases). The CDR3 DNA reads as TGTGCCAGTAGTCCCGGTTTGGGGGTTCGCACTGAAGCTTTCTTT. Protein product: CASSPGLGVRTEAFF.